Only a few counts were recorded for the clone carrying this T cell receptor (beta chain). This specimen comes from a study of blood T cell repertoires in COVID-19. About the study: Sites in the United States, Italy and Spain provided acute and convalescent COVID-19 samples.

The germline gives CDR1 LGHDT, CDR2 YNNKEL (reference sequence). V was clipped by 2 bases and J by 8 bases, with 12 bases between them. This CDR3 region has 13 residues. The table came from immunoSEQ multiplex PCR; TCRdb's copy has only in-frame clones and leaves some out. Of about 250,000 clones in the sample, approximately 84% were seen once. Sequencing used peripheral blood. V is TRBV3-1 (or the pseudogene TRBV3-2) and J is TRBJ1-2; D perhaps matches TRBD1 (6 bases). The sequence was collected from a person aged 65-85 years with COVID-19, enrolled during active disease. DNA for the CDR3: TGTGCCAGCAGCCAAAACAGGGCAGTCGGCTACACCTTC. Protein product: CASSQNRAVGYTF.